This T cell receptor beta chain originates from a study of shared clonotypes between healthy human individuals. Germline trimming cut 4 bases from V and 0 bases from J; bases unmatched to any gene: 10. Germline V lookup: CDR1 SGHNT, CDR2 YYREEE (reference sequence). This CDR3 has 16 amino acids. Some clones are missing from TCRdb's copy, which holds only in-frame ones; the method was immunoSEQ multiplex PCR. Among some 500,000 clones, 90% to 97% were seen once, and the ten largest hold about 0.067%. This TCR was sampled from a woman in her twenties or thirties in good health. The V gene is TRBV5-4, the J gene TRBJ2-7, with 7 bases fitting TRBD2. The sample comprised naive CD4+ T cells sorted from blood. The subset: CD45RA+ positively selected. CDR3 DNA: TGTGCCAGCAGCCTGGGAGCTAGCGGCAGCTCCTACGAGCAGTACTTC. Encoded protein: CASSLGASGSSYEQYF.